Listed below are T cell receptor beta chains from one sample, sequenced in a study of T cells after yellow fever vaccination. Each CDR3 protein is one row after TCRdb ran MiXCR on the 5' RACE reads. Of 250,000 to 350,000 distinct CDR3 sequences in the sample, approximately 4% were seen once. The specimen was PBMCs, collected 15 days after the yellow fever booster vaccination. All receptors come from a man younger than 35 who received the YFV17D yellow fever vaccine. Both conserved end residues are part of each CDR3. Fields, in order: V gene, clone size, D gene, J gene, CDR3 protein, CDR3 DNA. A D gene is named only where the DNA matches it firmly. Size is stated for part of the rows, as once, few or many counts, or as a class when the clone is expanded.

v_gene: TRBV5-1
abundance: many
d_gene: .
j_gene: TRBJ2-5
CDR3aa: CASSLAEETQYF
CDR3nt: TGTGCCAGCAGCTTAGCGGAGGAGACCCAGTACTTC

v_gene: TRBV7-2
abundance: many
d_gene: TRBD2
j_gene: TRBJ2-5
CDR3aa: CATSSGGGKETQYF
CDR3nt: TGTGCCACCTCTAGCGGGGGGGGGAAAGAGACCCAGTACTTC

v_gene: TRBV7-2
abundance: many
d_gene: .
j_gene: TRBJ1-5
CDR3aa: CASSLPGHNNQPQHF
CDR3nt: TGTGCCAGCAGCTTACCCGGACATAACAATCAGCCCCAGCATTTT

v_gene: TRBV4-3
abundance: .
d_gene: .
j_gene: TRBJ2-5
CDR3aa: CASSQDPRAGQETQYF
CDR3nt: TGCGCCAGCAGCCAAGATCCGAGGGCAGGGCAAGAGACCCAGTACTTC

v_gene: TRBV5-6
abundance: .
d_gene: TRBD2
j_gene: TRBJ2-3
CDR3aa: CASSIRPSGTRSDTQYF
CDR3nt: TGTGCCAGCAGTATTCGACCTAGCGGGACACGGTCAGATACGCAGTATTTT

v_gene: TRBV6-5
abundance: many
d_gene: TRBD1
j_gene: TRBJ1-6
CDR3aa: CASSQATGLKSPLHF
CDR3nt: TGTGCCAGCAGCCAAGCGACAGGGCTCAAGTCACCCCTCCACTTT

v_gene: TRBV27
abundance: .
d_gene: TRBD2
j_gene: TRBJ2-3
CDR3aa: CASRPLAGGTDTQYF
CDR3nt: TGTGCCAGCAGGCCCCTAGCGGGGGGCACAGATACGCAGTATTTT

v_gene: TRBV19
abundance: .
d_gene: .
j_gene: TRBJ1-1
CDR3aa: CASSTGRWDTEAFF
CDR3nt: TGTGCCAGTAGTACAGGGAGATGGGACACTGAAGCTTTCTTT

v_gene: TRBV7-2
abundance: few
d_gene: .
j_gene: TRBJ2-1
CDR3aa: CASSRQRSSYNEQFF
CDR3nt: TGTGCCAGCAGCCGACAGCGGAGCTCCTACAATGAGCAGTTCTTC

v_gene: TRBV3-1
abundance: many
d_gene: .
j_gene: TRBJ2-1
CDR3aa: CASSQVWGEWHEQFF
CDR3nt: TGTGCCAGCAGCCAAGTTTGGGGCGAATGGCATGAGCAGTTCTTC